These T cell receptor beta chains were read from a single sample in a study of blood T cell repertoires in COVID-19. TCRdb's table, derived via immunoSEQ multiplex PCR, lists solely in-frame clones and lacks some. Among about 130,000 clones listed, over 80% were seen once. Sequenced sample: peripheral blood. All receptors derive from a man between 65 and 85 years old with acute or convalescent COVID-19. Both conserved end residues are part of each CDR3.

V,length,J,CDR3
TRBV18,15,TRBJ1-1,CASSLLRDMNTEAFF
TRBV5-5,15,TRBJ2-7,CASSVRTLQLYEQYF
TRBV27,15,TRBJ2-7,CASSPRASGGYEQYF
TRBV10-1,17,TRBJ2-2,CASSETGQGFRSGELFF
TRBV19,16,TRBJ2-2,CASSIGRGQDTGELFF
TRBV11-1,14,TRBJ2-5,CASSFSGYQETQYF
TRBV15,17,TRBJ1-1,CATSSAGIGQMNTEAFF
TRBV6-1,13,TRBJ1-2,CASSERGKGGYTF
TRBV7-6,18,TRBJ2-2,CASSLASGETLNTGELFF
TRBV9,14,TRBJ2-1,CASSAGTGGNEQFF
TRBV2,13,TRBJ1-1,CASSEGRWIEAFF
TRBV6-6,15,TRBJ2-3,CASSLGHTSTDTQYF
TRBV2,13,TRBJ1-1,CASTREGNTEAFF
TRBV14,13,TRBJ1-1,CASSQDRNTEAFF
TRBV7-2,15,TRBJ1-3,CASSLQGGSGNTIYF
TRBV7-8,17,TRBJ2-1,CASSGGDGGRTYNEQFF
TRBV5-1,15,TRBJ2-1,CASSPLDRVGNEQFF
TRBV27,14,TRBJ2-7,CASSHRDPAHEQYF
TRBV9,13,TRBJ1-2,CASSVETGNGYTF
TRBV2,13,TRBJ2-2,CASSDRVAGELFF
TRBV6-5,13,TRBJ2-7,CASSRDRETEQYF
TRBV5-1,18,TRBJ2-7,CASSLGLAGDTLYYEQYF
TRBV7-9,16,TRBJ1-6,CASSLARGSYNSPLHF
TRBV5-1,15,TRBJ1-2,CASSLAGGRSNGYTF
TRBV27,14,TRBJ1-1,CASRRQYENTEAFF
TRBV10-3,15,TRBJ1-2,CAISDRDRGPLGYTF
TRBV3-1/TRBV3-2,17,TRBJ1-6,CASSQDTGGLLDSPLHF
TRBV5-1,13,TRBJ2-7,CASSLSEYYEQYF
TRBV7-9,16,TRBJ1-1,CASSSRPGTGGTEAFF
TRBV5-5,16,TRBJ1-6,CASSFRDTLYNSPLHF
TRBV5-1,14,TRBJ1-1,CASSSRAGGTEAFF
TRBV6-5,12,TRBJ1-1,CASSLDGAEAFF
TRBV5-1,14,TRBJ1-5,CASSLGGGSEPQHF
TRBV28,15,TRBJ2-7,CASSLATGGQHEQYF
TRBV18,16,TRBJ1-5,CASSLQGPLRNQPQHF
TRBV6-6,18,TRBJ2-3,CASSPRPQRGTTTDTQYF
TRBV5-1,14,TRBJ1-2,CASSWGQETGGYTF
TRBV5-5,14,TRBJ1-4,CASSPGQGSEKLFF
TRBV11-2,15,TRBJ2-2,CASSLDRVGTGELFF
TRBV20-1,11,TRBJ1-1,CRPPGGSEAFF
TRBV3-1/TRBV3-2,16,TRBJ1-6,CASSQVPGYYNSPLHF
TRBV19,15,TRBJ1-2,CASSQDRGIFYGYTF
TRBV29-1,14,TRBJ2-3,CSVEGTSFTHTQYF
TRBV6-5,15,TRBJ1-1,CASSYGRTGVTEAFF
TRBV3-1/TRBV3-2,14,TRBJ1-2,CASSQGAGLYGYTF
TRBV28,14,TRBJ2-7,CASSLTSGSYEQYF
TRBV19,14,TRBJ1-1,CASSKEGLNTEAFF
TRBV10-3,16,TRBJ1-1,CAISPLGGGLATEAFF
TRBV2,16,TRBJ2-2,CASTSIPGLTTGELFF
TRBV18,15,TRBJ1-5,CASSPQQGGNQPQHF
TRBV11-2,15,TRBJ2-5,CASSLGRTAQETQYF
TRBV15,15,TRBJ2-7,CATSRDVGQEYEQYF
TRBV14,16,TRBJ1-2,CASSRLFRGHGYGYTF
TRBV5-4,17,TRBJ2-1,CASSLATGGGGYNEQFF
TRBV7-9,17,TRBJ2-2,CASSLAYAGPYTGELFF
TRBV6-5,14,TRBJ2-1,CASSYVGSPNEQFF
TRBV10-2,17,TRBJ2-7,CASSPLGRDRYSYEQYF
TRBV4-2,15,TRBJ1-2,CASSQTSTGTYGYTF
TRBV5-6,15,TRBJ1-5,CASSLGVLVGQPQHF